What follows describes a single T cell receptor beta chain. Its antigen specificity is not known. No clone much larger than this one lies a single base away; base qualities are absent. TCR CDR3 regions were amplified from genomic DNA by multiplex PCR using the deep immunoSEQ assay. For each cell subset, the extracted genomic DNA was distributed evenly across all wells of several immunoSEQ 96-well plates, and each plate served as one replicate. Each replicate PCR for sorted subsets received about 0.2 ug genomic DNA, equal to roughly 29,000 T cell genomes. Purified libraries were measured with a Qubit 3.0 fluorometer, size-checked on a Bioanalyzer 2100, and measured again with the KAPA Library Quantification kit. Every immunoSEQ 96-well plate was sequenced on a dedicated single-read 150-cycle Illumina NextSeq 550 flow cell. Concerning the study's data processing: Because the immunoSEQ output included only junctional sequences and no quality scores, the filtering could not be the same as the filtering used for full-length reads. Sequences were annotated with PyIR, a Python wrapper for IgBLAST v1.9, and V/J genes and CDR3 were assigned using IMGT germline references. Reads were removed for weak V/J assignments (E-value above 1e-6), missing CDR3, stop codons, out-of-frame junctions, or ambiguous translated residues. V3J clonotypes were defined as sequences sharing the same inferred V gene, J gene, and CDR3 amino acid sequence. Percentage overlap between repertoires was computed as shared unique clonotypes divided by the size of the smaller repertoire. Richness of each repertoire was evaluated using RTK rarefaction, the Chao1 estimator, and Recon v2.1 estimates of unobserved clonotypes. Generation probabilities for all TCRbeta clonotypes obtained by the gDNA method from several donors were computed using OLGA. Sourced from immuneACCESS, this table was stored by TCRdb with only in-frame sequences that have V and J called. A share of the clones is absent; for the studies checked, an unresolved V gene accounts for under half, and the remainder has no known explanation. Clonal size and the V and J genes are those of that table, whereas D and trimming came from the DNA. The sample table contains about 2.1 million clones; only one count was recorded for roughly 95% of them. The leading ten clones occupy about 1.7% of the sample.

The data derive from a study of shared clonotypes between healthy human individuals (TCRdb year 2020). Turning to the overall study: The cohort included three men and a couple of women between 18 and 49 years of age. For each donor, CD4 naive and CD4 memory were each run on three plates, CD8 naive on two plates, and CD8 memory on one plate. To estimate repertoire size and how much clonotype sharing occurs between individuals, the study deeply sequenced the blood TCR repertoires of several healthy adults. Different laboratories and diverse techniques were used to prepare libraries and sequence TCR repertoires, to increase sequencing depth and limit assay-specific biases. Per donor, leukapheresis produced somewhere between about 0.85 and 8.9 billion PBMCs. What the authors observed across the whole study: Sharing across a handful of donors was observed for around 5% of naive CD4, over 3% of naive CD8, 2% to 2.5% of memory CD4, and 0.4% of memory CD8 clonotypes. Compared with non-shared clonotypes, clonotypes shared by all four sorted-subset donors had higher generation probabilities. Naive subsets generally had larger estimated clonotype richness than memory subsets did. Based on pairwise subsampling, the degree of clonotype sharing among donors was expected to be affected by sequencing depth. Incomplete sequencing was indicated by rarefaction of sorted-subset datasets, despite the large sequencing depth. The small number of donors limited the genetic and exposure-history diversity represented. Sampling was restricted to blood, and TCR repertoires in tissue are likely to differ from TCR repertoires in blood.

V sheds 4 bases and J sheds 0 bases, leaving 16 bases between their ends. Reading from cysteine to phenylalanine, the CDR3 counts 18 amino acids. This entry keeps only the CDR3 DNA: 54 bases, framed from base 1. The germline V gene yields SGHDN for CDR1 and FVKESK for CDR2. CD8 naive samples consisted of CD45RO-negative cells that were positively selected for CCR7, yielding a CD45RA+CCR7+ population without TemRA cells. Healthy HIV-negative adults with no recently reported acute infections or vaccinations were included as donors. All donors were Caucasian adults living in Nashville, Tennessee, USA. After blood collection by leukapheresis, PBMCs were isolated using Ficoll-Histopaque density gradient centrifugation and then cryopreserved in the vapor phase of liquid nitrogen. Purity and quantity of every magnetically sorted T cell population were checked by analytical flow cytometry. From each sorted fraction, genomic DNA was isolated and quantified by UV absorbance on a Nanodrop 2000c.

The V gene is TRBV14 and the J gene is TRBJ2-6, with the D gene tentatively TRBD1 or TRBD2, based on 5 matching bases in each. The clonotype comes from a man aged 18 to 35 in good health. Some clones in this sample may be carry-over from other donors' samples. Sequencing input: naive CD8+ T cells from PBMCs. What the cell subset or site label conveys for this sample: CD45RA+CCR7+. The CDR3 loop reads CASSPVWGPISGANVLTF. The sequence in DNA is TGTGCCAGCAGCCCTGTTTGGGGACCGATCTCTGGGGCCAACGTCCTGACTTTC. The CDR3, completed at both ends by the reference TRBV14 and TRBJ2-6 genes, gives the full variable domain EAGVTQFPSHSVIEKGQTVTLRCDPISGHDNLYWYRRVMGKEIKFLLHFVKESKQDESGMPNNRFLAERTGGTYSTLKVQPAELEDSGVYFCASSPVWGPISGANVLTFGAGSRLTVL.